The 28 T cell receptor beta chains below all came from one sample that was sequenced in a study of T cell responses to AZD1222 COVID-19 vaccine. Method: immunoSEQ multiplex PCR; TCRdb's copy keeps in-frame clones and lacks some. Among approximately 100,000 clones listed, around nine tenths were seen once. The sample consisted of peripheral blood, taken on day 0 of AZD1222 vaccination. All receptors come from an adult in good health.

The chain employs TRBV18 and TRBJ1-2, with 8 bases fitting TRBD1. CDR3 size: 15 residues. Germline-derived CDR1 and CDR2 are KGHSH and LQKENI. Trimming cost V 6 bases and J 6 bases; bases outside gene matches: 12. CDR3 coding DNA: TGTGCCAGCTCCCTCGGACAGGGAGTTTGGAATGGCTACACCTTC. Amino acid sequence: CASSLGQGVWNGYTF.

This clone was seen a few times. This chain uses TRBV9 with TRBJ2-2; 8 bases fit TRBD1. Per germline, CDR1 SGDLS and CDR2 YYNGEE. Trimming at V came to 0 bases and at J to 4 bases, leaving 2 bases not matched to a gene. The CDR3 runs 15 residues. The CDR3 DNA reads as TGTGCCAGCAGCGTAGGACAGGGGAGCACCGGGGAGCTGTTTTTT. Protein: CASSVGQGSTGELFF.

The J gene is TRBJ1-1, the V gene TRBV7-2; D unclear. CDR3 length: 13 residues. Looked up from germline, CDR1 is SGHTA and CDR2 is FQGNSA. Trimming pared 5 bases from V and 2 bases from J, leaving 9 bases between. DNA for the CDR3: TGTGCCAGCAGCCGGTGGAGAAACACTGAAGCTTTCTTT. It encodes CASSRWRNTEAFF.

This clone was seen more than once but under ten times. The chain employs TRBV7-2 and TRBJ2-7; D may match TRBD1 or TRBD2 (5 bases each). The V and J ends lost 5 bases and 2 bases respectively, with 16 bases between them. Per germline, CDR1 SGHTA and CDR2 FQGNSA. There are 15 residues in the CDR3. The CDR3 DNA reads TGTGCCAGCAGCCCGGCCGGGACGGCAGCCTACGAGCAGTACTTC. Protein product: CASSPAGTAAYEQYF.

The chain has TRBV11-2 and TRBJ1-1, with TRBD1 matching 7 bases. V trimming: 4 bases; J trimming: 5 bases; junction bases outside the gene matches: 4. The germline V gene has CDR1 SGHAT and CDR2 FQNNGV. CDR3 length equals 13 residues. The CDR3 DNA reads as TGTGCCAGCAGCTGGACAGGCGGGACTGAAGCTTTCTTT. It specifies CASSWTGGTEAFF.

The gene calls are TRBV29-1 and TRBJ1-6, with 7 bases matching TRBD1. The germline gives CDR1 SQVTM, CDR2 ANQGSEA. The CDR3 sequence is 14 residues long. After removal of 4 bases from V and 8 bases from J, the junction contained 8 bases not matched to a gene. The CDR3 DNA sequence: TGCAGCGTTGCTACAGGGGCTAGGGATTCACCCCTCCACTTT. This gives the protein CSVATGARDSPLHF.

This sequence joins TRBV6-5 and TRBJ1-2, with 9 bases fitting TRBD1. CDR1 and CDR2 from the germline V gene are MNHEY and SVGAGI. The CDR3 spans 12 residues. The V and J ends lost 6 bases and 7 bases, in that order; junction bases with no gene match: 3. The CDR3 coding sequence is TGTGCCAGCAGGACGGACAGGGGTGGCTACACCTTC. Its translation is CASRTDRGGYTF.

This chain connects TRBV18 to TRBJ1-5; D unresolved. Per germline, CDR1 KGHSH and CDR2 LQKENI. Trimming removed 4 bases from V and 2 bases from J, with 12 bases in between. The CDR3 consists of 15 residues. CDR3 protein: CASSLPGNRNQPQHF. CDR3 nucleotide sequence: TGTGCCAGCTCACTCCCCGGGAACCGCAATCAGCCCCAGCATTTT.

The chain has TRBV19 and TRBJ2-1; tentatively, D is TRBD1 or TRBD2 (5 bases each). The CDR3 totals 12 residues. Germline V gene data show CDR1 as LNHDA and CDR2 as SQIVND (reference sequence). V lost 4 bases and J 13 bases, leaving 14 bases between the germline ends. The CDR3 loop is CASSTPGTPQFF. The DNA of the CDR3 is TGTGCCAGTAGTACCCCCGGGACCCCTCAGTTCTTC.

The rearrangement links TRBV3-1 (or the pseudogene TRBV3-2) to TRBJ1-5, with no clear D. Trimming left V 0 bases short and J 6 bases short, with 12 bases between. The CDR3 loop spans 15 amino acids. The germline gives CDR1 LGHDT, CDR2 YNNKEL (reference sequence). CDR3 in amino acids: CASSQDTLGGQPQHF. CDR3 nucleotides: TGTGCCAGCAGCCAAGACACACTAGGAGGTCAGCCCCAGCATTTT.

V and J are TRBV15 and TRBJ1-1; TRBD1 might be the D (5 bases). Germline values: CDR1 LNHNV, CDR2 YYDKDF (reference sequence). This CDR3 is built from 16 residues. V lost 3 bases and J 3 bases, leaving 17 bases between the germline ends. Here the CDR3 reads CATSRPLGTGDTEAFF. DNA for the CDR3: TGTGCCACCAGCAGGCCTCTGGGGACGGGGGACACTGAAGCTTTCTTT.

This clone was picked up one time. The chain has TRBV3-1 (or the pseudogene TRBV3-2) and TRBJ1-5, with D hard to call. V dropped 0 bases and J dropped 7 bases, with 16 bases sitting between them. There are 16 residues in the CDR3. CDR1 and CDR2 (germline): LGHDT, YNNKEL (reference sequence). CDR3 region: CASSQDLEAFKQPQHF. The DNA of the CDR3 is TGTGCCAGCAGCCAAGATCTAGAGGCTTTTAAACAGCCCCAGCATTTT.

The rearrangement links TRBV19 to TRBJ1-4; 8 bases agree with TRBD1. Trimming removed 3 bases from V and 8 bases from J; junction bases left unmatched: 8. The germline CDR1 and CDR2 sequences are LNHDA and SQIVND (reference sequence). The CDR3 spans 15 residues. For the CDR3, the DNA is TGTGCCAGTAGTATTGCCTCAGGGGGCGGAGAAAAACTGTTTTTT. Protein sequence: CASSIASGGGEKLFF.

This clone was seen a single time. The chain has TRBV4-3 and TRBJ1-1; D is undetermined. The germline V gene encodes CDR1 LGHNA and CDR2 YSLEER. The germline V and J ends were trimmed by 1 base and 4 bases, with 10 bases remaining between them. CDR3 length: 14 residues. Here the CDR3 reads CASSQVARGTEAFF. The CDR3 DNA follows: TGCGCCAGCAGCCAAGTGGCGCGGGGCACTGAAGCTTTCTTT.

This clone was counted a few times. The CDR3 here is CAISEVLYEQYF. CDR3 sequence (DNA): TGTGCCATCAGTGAGGTGCTGTACGAGCAGTACTTC. The chain carries TRBV10-3 and TRBJ2-7; D gene uncertain. The CDR3 loop spans 12 amino acids. CDR1 is ENHRY, CDR2 SYGVKD, per germline. Trimming left V 2 bases short and J 4 bases short, with 6 bases between.

The chain uses TRBV5-1 and TRBJ1-1; no reliable D call. The V end was cut by 3 bases, the J end by 2 bases, with 11 bases between. In germline, CDR1 is SGHRS, CDR2 YFSETQ. The CDR3 runs to 14 residues. CDR3: CASSWTGQNTEAFF. The CDR3 bases are TGCGCCAGCAGCTGGACTGGGCAAAACACTGAAGCTTTCTTT.

The rearrangement joins TRBV5-6 to TRBJ1-2; 7 bases line up with TRBD1. The CDR3 contains 17 residues. Germline trimming cut 3 bases from V and 4 bases from J; bases unmatched to any gene: 15. The germline gives CDR1 SGHDT, CDR2 YYEEEE. CDR3 residues: CASSSPQTGEWIYGYTF. DNA for the CDR3: TGTGCCAGCAGCTCGCCGCAAACAGGGGAATGGATCTATGGCTACACCTTC.

The rearrangement uses TRBV27 and TRBJ1-4; D is unresolved. Germline assignment: CDR1 MNHEY and CDR2 SMNVEV (reference sequence). Deletions cut 6 bases from V and 8 bases from J, with 19 bases between. This CDR3 is built from 15 residues. Here the CDR3 DNA reads TGTGCCAGCAGGCCCACCGATACCGGGAGGGAAAAACTGTTTTTT. This translates into CASRPTDTGREKLFF.

The chain employs TRBV19 and TRBJ1-2, with D perhaps TRBD1 (6 bases). Deletions cut 4 bases from V and 3 bases from J, with 15 bases between. The CDR3 loop spans 15 amino acids. The germline V gene has CDR1 LNHDA and CDR2 SQIVND (reference sequence). This CDR3 reads CASSTQGHSDYGYTF. The DNA for the CDR3 is TGTGCCAGTAGTACGCAGGGGCACAGCGACTATGGCTACACCTTC. Using reference TRBV19 and TRBJ1-2 for the parts outside the CDR3, the full variable domain is DGGITQSPKYLFRKEGQNVTLSCEQNLNHDAMYWYRQDPGQGLRLIYYSQIVNDFQKGDIAEGYSVSREKKESFPLTVTSAQKNPTAFYLCASSTQGHSDYGYTFGSGTRLTVV.

The chain employs TRBV6-2 or TRBV6-3 and TRBJ1-5, with a weak D call TRBD1 (5 bases). The V end was cut by 4 bases, the J end by 2 bases, with 12 bases between. From germline, CDR1 is MNHEY and CDR2 SVGEGT. The length of the CDR3 is 15 residues. CDR3 region: CASSSQGIGNQPQHF. The CDR3 nucleotides read TGTGCCAGCAGTTCCCAGGGAATTGGCAATCAGCCCCAGCATTTT.

J is TRBJ2-1 and V is TRBV7-7, with D possibly being TRBD1 (6 bases). In germline, CDR1 is SSHAT, CDR2 FNYEAQ (reference sequence). The CDR3 is made up of 14 amino acids. V was cut by 5 bases and J by 6 bases, with 14 bases left in between. The CDR3 reads CASSPSGHLNEQFF. The CDR3 DNA is TGTGCCAGCAGCCCCTCGGGACATCTCAATGAGCAGTTCTTC. Drawing the rest from reference TRBV7-7 and TRBJ2-1, the complete variable domain is GAGVSQSPRYKVTKRGQDVTLRCDPISSHATLYWYQQALGQGPEFLTYFNYEAQPDKSGLPSDRFSAERPEGSISTLTIQRTEQRDSAMYRCASSPSGHLNEQFFGPGTRLTVL.

This clone was observed a single time. This chain uses TRBV27 with TRBJ1-4; TRBD1 agrees at 10 bases. V was pared by 6 bases and J by 4 bases, with 8 bases of the junction left unmatched. The CDR3 spans 16 residues. Germline values: CDR1 MNHEY, CDR2 SMNVEV (reference sequence). CDR3 nucleotides: TGTGCCAGCAGGGGGGACAGGGGCCACGTTAATGAAAAACTGTTTTTT. Encoded protein: CASRGDRGHVNEKLFF.

The rearrangement uses TRBV3-1 (or the pseudogene TRBV3-2) and TRBJ1-2, with unresolved D. This CDR3 spans 14 amino acids. V was pared by 1 base and J by 7 bases, with 13 bases between. Germline values: CDR1 LGHDT, CDR2 YNNKEL (reference sequence). CDR3 region: CASSQAASRGGYTF. CDR3 coding DNA: TGTGCCAGCAGCCAAGCTGCGAGCCGAGGTGGCTACACCTTC.

V is TRBV28 and J is TRBJ2-5; D possibly corresponds to TRBD2 (6 bases). This CDR3 contains 16 residues. Germline-derived CDR1 and CDR2 are MDHEN and SYDVKM. The germline V and J ends were trimmed by 5 bases and 5 bases, with 21 bases remaining between them. CDR3: CASSPAGLGLRETQYF. In DNA form, the CDR3 reads TGTGCCAGCAGTCCCGCGGGGTTAGGGTTGAGGGAGACCCAGTACTTC.

The genes are TRBV5-4 and TRBJ1-3; D possibly corresponds to TRBD1 (6 bases). The CDR3 spans 15 residues. V was shortened by 0 bases and J by 0 bases, with 7 bases between the two germline ends. Germline CDR1 SGHNT, CDR2 YYREEE (reference sequence). Written as DNA, the CDR3 is TGTGCCAGCAGCTTGGACAGGGTCTCTGGAAACACCATATATTTT. The encoded protein is CASSLDRVSGNTIYF. The full variable domain, rest sourced from reference TRBV5-4 and TRBJ1-3, is ETGVTQSPTHLIKTRGQQVTLRCSSQSGHNTVSWYQQALGQGPQFIFQYYREEENGRGNFPPRFSGLQFPNYSSELNVNALELDDSALYLCASSLDRVSGNTIYFGEGSWLTVV.

Comments on this clone: Other DNA sequences from this sample encode an identical CDR3 as well. V usage is TRBV4-2 and J usage is TRBJ1-5, with D unresolved. From germline, CDR1 is LGHNA and CDR2 YNFKEQ. CDR3 size: 12 residues. The ends were cut back, 1 base at V and 4 bases at J, with 2 bases in the middle. CDR3 protein: CASSQGNQPQHF. The CDR3 DNA sequence: TGTGCCAGCAGCCAAGGGAATCAGCCCCAGCATTTT.

The CDR3 DNA is TGTGCCAGCAGCTTATCTGGTGGGAGGGGTAAGGCCAAAAACATTCAGTACTTC. Encoded protein: CASSLSGGRGKAKNIQYF. The rearrangement uses TRBV7-2 and TRBJ2-4, with TRBD2 matching 7 bases. With 2 bases clipped from V and 1 base from J, the junction kept 11 bases outside the gene matches. The germline CDR1 and CDR2 sequences are SGHTA and FQGNSA. The CDR3 has 18 residues.

The chain employs TRBV5-1 and TRBJ2-1; possibly TRBD2 for D (6 bases). Germline V gene data show CDR1 as SGHRS and CDR2 as YFSETQ. The CDR3 length is 15 residues. Trimming cost V 7 bases and J 6 bases, with 20 bases left between them. The CDR3 is CASGPGRGGGNEQFF. The DNA of the CDR3 is TGCGCCAGCGGCCCGGGGCGGGGAGGAGGCAATGAGCAGTTCTTC.